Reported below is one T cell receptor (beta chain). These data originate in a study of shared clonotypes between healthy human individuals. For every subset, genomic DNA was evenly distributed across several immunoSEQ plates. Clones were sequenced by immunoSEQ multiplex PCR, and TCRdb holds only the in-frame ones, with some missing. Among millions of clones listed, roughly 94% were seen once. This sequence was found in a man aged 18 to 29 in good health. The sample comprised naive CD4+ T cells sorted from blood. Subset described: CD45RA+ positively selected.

The CDR3 here is CASSLGGVRKGEQFF. CDR3 in DNA: TGTGCCAGCAGCTTGGGGGGGGTAAGGAAGGGTGAGCAGTTCTTC. The V gene is TRBV5-4, the J gene TRBJ2-1, with D tentatively TRBD2 (6 bases). Deletions cut 0 bases from V and 9 bases from J, with 16 bases between. Germline V CDR1 and CDR2: SGHNT, YYREEE (reference sequence). This CDR3 is 15 amino acids long.